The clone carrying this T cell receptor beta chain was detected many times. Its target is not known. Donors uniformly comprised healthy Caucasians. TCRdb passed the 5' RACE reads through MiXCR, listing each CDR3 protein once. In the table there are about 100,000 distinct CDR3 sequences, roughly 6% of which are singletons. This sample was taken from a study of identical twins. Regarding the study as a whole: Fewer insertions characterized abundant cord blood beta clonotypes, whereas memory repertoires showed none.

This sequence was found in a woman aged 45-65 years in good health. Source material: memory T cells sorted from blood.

CDR3 region: CASSPMGVAPWNEQFF. The CDR3 region has the DNA TGTGCCAGCAGCCCGATGGGGGTGGCACCGTGGAATGAGCAGTTCTTC. The chain joins TRBV7-3 to TRBJ2-1; the D gene could be TRBD1 or TRBD2 (5 bases each). The germline gives CDR1 SGHTA, CDR2 FQGTGA. The CDR3 contains 16 residues. V lost 5 bases, J lost 7 bases, and 21 bases lay in between. Variable domain in full (rest from reference TRBV7-3 and TRBJ2-1): GAGVSQTPSNKVTEKGKYVELRCDPISGHTALYWYRQSLGQGPEFLIYFQGTGAADDSGLPNDRFFAVRPEGSVSTLKIQRTERGDSAVYLCASSPMGVAPWNEQFFGPGTRLTVL.